This T cell receptor (beta chain) was sequenced for a study of spatial heterogeneity in lung cancer. Study-level background: Across tumor regions, counts of TCR transcripts showed a strong correlation with a T cell module score derived from matched bulk RNA-seq. Findings and caveats of the study: Mutation counts in tumors were tracked by counts of expanded intratumoral alpha and beta TCRs.

This clonotype is judged medium-sized. Its specificity is unknown. This CDR3 spans 14 amino acids. The V gene lost 5 bases and the J gene lost 3 bases, with 12 bases spanning the gap. Germline CDR1 is MNHNS and CDR2 is SASEGT. Time point meaning: sample taken at primary tumor resection. Individual TCR cDNA molecules each bore their own unique molecular identifier. TCRdb recomputed calls from the 5' RACE reads with MiXCR, one row per CDR3 protein. The table records 6,600 or so distinct CDR3 sequences, approximately 11% of them present only once. Specimen: lung tumor tissue, collected at surgery. The sequence derives from a female donor with early-stage non-small cell lung cancer. The gene calls are TRBV6-1 and TRBJ2-3; perhaps TRBD1 as D (5 bases). The CDR3 protein is CASSYRPKTDTQYF. CDR3 DNA sequence: TGTGCCAGCAGTTACAGGCCTAAGACAGATACGCAGTATTTT.